This passage covers 25 T cell receptor beta chains from one sample sequenced in a study of T cell clusters in autoimmune cytopenias. TRB was amplified from approximately 250 ng of peripheral blood genomic DNA per sample. One tube held mixed TRB-A and TRB-B primer pools for touch-down PCR. Each CDR3 protein gets one entry in TCRdb, which reprocessed the multiplex PCR reads and gives no DNA. The sample spans approximately 3,600 distinct CDR3 sequences; the ten largest clones claim about 7.8%. In addition, the sample was reused for a study of T cell repertoires in aging, cancer and after chemotherapy.

Sequencing was done on a sample of peripheral blood. These receptors all stem from a human donor in good health.

The chain combines TRBV6-2 or TRBV6-3 with TRBJ2-1; there is no DNA to check the TCRdb D call of TRBD1. Per the germline V gene, CDR1 is MNHEY and CDR2 is SVGEGT. The CDR3 extends over 12 amino acids. CDR3 region: CASRRDNNEQFF.

Considering frequency, this clonotype is medium-sized. The V gene is TRBV11-3, the J gene TRBJ1-1; as DNA is missing, the TRBD1 call by TCRdb cannot be tested. There are 14 residues in the CDR3. Germline V gene lookup returns CDR1 SGHNT and CDR2 YENEEA. This CDR3 reads CASSQGTGSTEAFF.

Measured by frequency, this clonotype is medium-sized (0.01 to 0.1%). This sequence joins TRBV6-5 and TRBJ2-1; the TCRdb D gene call, TRBD2, has no DNA to confirm it. Germline-derived CDR1 and CDR2 are MNHEY and SVGAGI. The CDR3 has 14 amino acids. The CDR3 loop is CATTRDFSYNEQFF.

The chain joins TRBV2 to TRBJ2-3; TCRdb reports TRBD2, a call that lacks DNA to check it against. The germline V gene encodes CDR1 SNHLY and CDR2 FYNNEI. This CDR3 spans 17 amino acids. The CDR3 protein is CASSDVSWTSGRDTQYF.

V gene TRBV19 combines with J gene TRBJ2-1; the D call from TCRdb, TRBD2, cannot be confirmed without DNA. CDR1 LNHDA and CDR2 SQIVND come from the germline V gene (reference sequence). CDR3 length: 13 amino acids. The CDR3: CASREGLSNEQFF.

The chain carries TRBV6-2 or TRBV6-3 and TRBJ2-2; TCRdb indicates TRBD1, and absent DNA this call remains unverified. The length of the CDR3 is 14 residues. Germline V gene lookup returns CDR1 MNHEY and CDR2 SVGEGT. The CDR3 region is CASRGQGETGELFF.

This clonotype is classed as medium-sized by frequency. The chain joins TRBV27 to TRBJ1-2. Germline CDR1 is MNHEY and CDR2 is SMNVEV (reference sequence). There are 16 residues in the CDR3. The CDR3: CASILPHTISNYGYTF.

The V and J genes are TRBV4-2 and TRBJ2-4; TCRdb's D gene call, TRBD1, goes unchecked for lack of DNA. The CDR3 consists of 14 residues. Germline V lookup: CDR1 LGHNA, CDR2 YNFKEQ. CDR3 amino acids: CASSGDSSKNIQYF.

In terms of frequency, this clonotype is medium-sized. The chain recombines TRBV7-2 with TRBJ1-1. The CDR3 extends over 14 amino acids. Germline V gene sequence: CDR1 SGHTA, CDR2 FQGNSA. The CDR3 spells CASSLAAGNTEAFF. Filled out from reference TRBV7-2 and TRBJ1-1, the complete variable domain reads GAGVSQSPSNKVTEKGKDVELRCDPISGHTALYWYRQSLGQGLEFLIYFQGNSAPDKSGLPSDRFSAERTGGSVSTLTIQRTQQEDSAVYLCASSLAAGNTEAFFGQGTRLTVV.

The rearrangement links TRBV4-3 to TRBJ2-1. The CDR3 extends over 15 amino acids. Germline CDR1 and CDR2: LGHNA and YSLEER. The CDR3 reads CASSQDRGSYNEQFF.

By frequency, this clonotype is medium-sized. The chain is built from TRBV19 and TRBJ2-7; TCRdb's D call, TRBD1, is unchecked because there is no DNA. In germline, CDR1 is LNHDA, CDR2 SQIVND (reference sequence). CDR3 length equals 15 residues. The CDR3 reads CASSILQGVSYEQYF.

This clonotype is classed as medium-sized by frequency. The chain employs TRBV6-2 or TRBV6-3 and TRBJ2-2; TCRdb indicates TRBD2, and absent DNA this call remains unverified. Looked up from germline, CDR1 is MNHEY and CDR2 is SVGEGT. The CDR3 is made up of 17 amino acids. CDR3 sequence: CASSFPTAGAVTGELFF.

Measured by frequency, this clonotype is medium-sized. The chain couples TRBV7-3 to TRBJ2-3; TCRdb proposes TRBD1, but this gene call is untestable without DNA. CDR1 and CDR2 (germline): SGHTA, FQGTGA. This CDR3 has 16 residues. CDR3 in amino acids: CASSLTSQGAGDTQYF.

According to its frequency, this clonotype is medium-sized. This chain connects TRBV30 to TRBJ1-1. The CDR3 consists of 14 residues. CDR1 is GTSNPN, CDR2 SVGIG, per germline (reference sequence). Here the CDR3 reads CAWSPRGRNTEAFF.

Judged by frequency, this clonotype is medium-sized (0.01 to 0.1%). The chain joins TRBV19 to TRBJ2-2. CDR1 and CDR2 (germline): LNHDA, SQIVND (reference sequence). CDR3 length: 15 amino acids. The CDR3 reads CASSIERRAAGELFF.

This clonotype counts as medium-sized by frequency. The V gene is TRBV21-1, the J gene TRBJ1-1. TRBV21-1 is a pseudogene segment. This CDR3 region has 11 residues. The CDR3 is CASRQNTEAFF.

This clonotype is classed as medium-sized by frequency. The chain employs TRBV30 and TRBJ2-2. From germline, CDR1 is GTSNPN and CDR2 SVGIG (reference sequence). The CDR3 contains 12 residues. The CDR3 reads CAQDANTGELFF.

This chain connects TRBV4-1 to TRBJ1-1; TCRdb's D gene call, TRBD1, goes unchecked for lack of DNA. In germline, CDR1 is MGHRA, CDR2 YSYEKL. The CDR3 extends over 16 amino acids. Here the CDR3 reads CASSPPDRGINTEAFF.

V and J are TRBV5-5 and TRBJ2-6; the TRBD1 assignment by TCRdb is unverifiable without DNA. Germline CDR1 reads SGHKS; CDR2 reads YYEKEE (reference sequence). CDR3 length equals 17 residues. The CDR3 loop is CASSQRTVSSGANVLTF. Supplemented by reference TRBV5-5 and TRBJ2-6, the full variable domain reads DAGVTQSPTHLIKTRGQQVTLRCSPISGHKSVSWYQQVLGQGPQFIFQYYEKEERGRGNFPDRFSARQFPNYSSELNVNALLLGDSALYLCASSQRTVSSGANVLTFGAGSRLTVL.

The chain carries TRBV7-9 and TRBJ2-3. From germline, CDR1 is SEHNR and CDR2 FQNEAQ (reference sequence). This CDR3 is 13 amino acids long. CDR3 sequence: CASSLSGPDTQYF.

By frequency, this clonotype registers medium-sized. V usage is TRBV10-3 and J usage is TRBJ2-1. The CDR3 contains 16 residues. CDR1 ENHRY and CDR2 SYGVKD come from the germline V gene. The CDR3 region is CAISEGTNQPWGEQFF.

This clonotype ranks as medium-sized in terms of frequency. The chain recombines TRBV6-5 with TRBJ2-2; TCRdb's D call, TRBD2, is unchecked because there is no DNA. The germline V gene encodes CDR1 MNHEY and CDR2 SVGAGI. This CDR3 has 16 residues. The CDR3 sequence is CASSYSLAVSTGELFF.

The genes are TRBV28 and TRBJ1-1; TCRdb selects TRBD1, and the lack of DNA leaves this call unchecked. The CDR3 runs 15 residues. CDR1 is MDHEN, CDR2 SYDVKM, per germline. The chain's CDR3 is CASSFSGQKNTEAFF.

Frequency places this clonotype as medium-sized. The chain joins TRBV7-2 to TRBJ1-1; TCRdb's D call of TRBD1 is untestable without DNA. The CDR3 is made up of 13 amino acids. The germline gives CDR1 SGHTA, CDR2 FQGNSA. This CDR3 reads CASSLGQGTEAFF.

Judged by frequency, this clonotype is medium-sized. V and J are TRBV20-1 and TRBJ1-2; with no DNA, the TCRdb D assignment of TRBD1 cannot be verified. CDR1 and CDR2 (germline): DFQATT, SNEGSKA (reference sequence). The CDR3 runs to 12 residues. The CDR3 here is CSASHQGHGYTF.